Reported below is one T cell receptor beta chain. Germline CDR1 is DFQATT and CDR2 is SNEGSKA (reference sequence). Between the trimmed V and J ends, which lost 0 bases and 4 bases, there was a span of 17 bases. The CDR3 spans 16 residues. This record belongs to a study of CD8 T cells in Susac syndrome. Definite or probable Susac syndrome was diagnosed using recently defined diagnostic criteria. Isolation of CD8+ and CD4+ T cells was performed negatively, whereas enrichment of TEMRA cells was done by FACS. Reverse transcription of about 0.45 to 1 ug RNA used random hexamers. Each CDR3 protein is one row after TCRdb ran MiXCR on the immunoSEQ multiplex PCR reads. The repertoire holds 100,000 to 150,000 distinct CDR3 sequences, with around 94% as singletons.

The receptor's source is a human donor with Susac syndrome. The rearrangement uses TRBV20-1 and TRBJ2-3; D possibly corresponds to TRBD2 (6 bases). The source material was CD8+ T cells from PBMCs. DNA for the CDR3: TGCAGTGCTAGAGAGCCAGGGAGGAACCGCCCAGATACGCAGTATTTT. Translated, it gives CSAREPGRNRPDTQYF.